The 22 T cell receptor beta chains listed next were all sequenced from one sample in a study of blood T cell repertoires in COVID-19. Produced via immunoSEQ multiplex PCR; TCRdb's table is partial and in-frame only. The table has about 160,000 clones, about nine tenths seen once; the top ten hold around 6.1%. The sequencing input was peripheral blood. Receptor source: a man at least 80 years old with acute or convalescent COVID-19.

This chain links TRBV7-6 with TRBJ1-3, with D possibly matching TRBD1 (6 bases). The V end lost 1 base, the J end lost 1 base, and 14 bases lay between the germline ends. This CDR3 spans 17 amino acids. Per the germline V gene, CDR1 is SGHVS and CDR2 is FNYEAQ. The CDR3 sequence: CASSLEGGSLSGNTIYF. The CDR3 DNA reads TGTGCCAGCAGCTTAGAAGGGGGTTCCTTGTCTGGAAACACCATATATTTT.

J is TRBJ2-1 and V is TRBV19, with D perhaps TRBD2 (6 bases). The CDR3 has 15 amino acids. V lost 3 bases and J lost 7, with 16 bases in between. The germline CDR1 and CDR2 sequences are LNHDA and SQIVND (reference sequence). CDR3 DNA sequence: TGTGCCAGTAGTATCTCTAGCGCGCTCAGGAATGAGCAGTTCTTC. Its translation: CASSISSALRNEQFF.

This chain uses TRBV28 with TRBJ2-7; 10 positions agree with TRBD1. The trim removed 4 bases at V and 1 base at J, leaving 10 bases unmatched. The germline CDR1 and CDR2 sequences are MDHEN and SYDVKM. This CDR3 is 17 amino acids long. The CDR3 spells CASSWDRGGRVSYEQYF. CDR3 in DNA: TGTGCCAGCAGTTGGGACAGGGGAGGGAGGGTGTCCTACGAGCAGTACTTC.

The V and J genes are TRBV18 and TRBJ2-5; 7 bases are shared with TRBD1. CDR3 length equals 14 residues. Germline-derived CDR1 and CDR2 are KGHSH and LQKENI. Trimming at V came to 7 bases and at J to 2 bases, leaving 7 bases not matched to a gene. Written as DNA, the CDR3 is TGTGCCAGCTGTCCGGGACAGCGACAAGAGACCCAGTACTTC. Protein sequence: CASCPGQRQETQYF.

The chain employs TRBV7-8 and TRBJ2-2, with a weak D call TRBD1 (6 bases). The V end was cut by 6 bases, the J end by 0 bases, with 11 bases between. Per the germline V gene, CDR1 is SGHVS and CDR2 is FQNEAQ. The CDR3 totals 15 residues. CDR3 loop: CASRPGHSNTGELFF. CDR3 coding DNA: TGTGCCAGCAGGCCGGGACACTCGAACACCGGGGAGCTGTTTTTT.

V gene TRBV19 combines with J gene TRBJ2-1, with a tentative D call TRBD1 (6 bases). Germline CDR1 reads LNHDA; CDR2 reads SQIVND (reference sequence). Trimming cost V 6 bases and J 2 bases, with 14 bases left between them. The CDR3 is 15 amino acids. The CDR3 bases are TGTGCCAGTAGCCGGACGGGACAACCCTACAATGAGCAGTTCTTC. Its protein is CASSRTGQPYNEQFF.

As to this clone: This sample also contains other DNA sequences that code for the same CDR3. The chain couples TRBV5-4 to TRBJ2-2; perhaps TRBD1 as D (6 bases). Trimming pared 2 bases from V and 1 base from J, leaving 9 bases between. This CDR3 has 15 residues. CDR1 and CDR2 (germline): SGHNT, YYREEE (reference sequence). DNA for the CDR3: TGTGCCAGCAGCTTAGGACAGAGGAACACCGGGGAGCTGTTTTTT. Translation: CASSLGQRNTGELFF.

In this sample, this clone turned up once. The V call is TRBV5-1, the J call TRBJ1-1; D is possibly TRBD1 (5 bases). The germline V and J ends were trimmed by 4 bases and 1 base, with 8 bases remaining between them. Germline values: CDR1 SGHRS, CDR2 YFSETQ. This CDR3 comprises 13 residues. CDR3 DNA: TGCGCCAGCAGCGGCGGGACGAACACTGAAGCTTTCTTT. This translates into CASSGGTNTEAFF.

The V and J genes are TRBV5-1 and TRBJ2-7, with TRBD1 identical over 8 bases. CDR3 length: 16 amino acids. V trimming: 4 bases; J trimming: 0 bases; junction bases outside the gene matches: 9. Per the germline V gene, CDR1 is SGHRS and CDR2 is YFSETQ. The CDR3 region has the DNA TGCGCCAGCAGCCCAGGGAACAGGGGGTCCTCCTACGAGCAGTACTTC. Protein product: CASSPGNRGSSYEQYF.

The V and J genes are TRBV28 and TRBJ2-2; D may be TRBD1 (5 bases). The germline CDR1 and CDR2 sequences are MDHEN and SYDVKM. The V end lost 2 bases, the J end lost 4 bases, and 14 bases lay between the germline ends. This CDR3 comprises 16 residues. The CDR3 here is CASSLRSTVPTGELFF. CDR3 nucleotide sequence: TGTGCCAGCAGTTTACGTTCGACAGTCCCCACCGGGGAGCTGTTTTTT.

V is TRBV3-1 (or the pseudogene TRBV3-2) and J is TRBJ1-4, with 8 bases identical to TRBD1. From germline, CDR1 is LGHDT and CDR2 YNNKEL (reference sequence). The CDR3 runs 14 residues. The J segment lost 8 bases and the V segment lost 4 bases, leaving 6 bases of the junction unmatched. CDR3 sequence (DNA): TGTGCCAGCAGCCGGACAGGGTCGGGAGAAAAACTGTTTTTT. Translated, it gives CASSRTGSGEKLFF.

The chain recombines TRBV25-1 with TRBJ2-3; a possible D gene is TRBD1 (5 bases). The V end was cut by 7 bases, the J end by 3 bases, with 8 bases between. CDR1 and CDR2 from the germline V gene are MGHDK and SYGVNS. The CDR3 has 12 residues. CDR3 in amino acids: CASITGTDTQYF. CDR3 DNA sequence: TGTGCCAGCATTACAGGAACAGATACGCAGTATTTT.

The chain recombines TRBV11-2 with TRBJ2-2; 8 nucleotides line up with TRBD1. V trimming: 5 bases; J trimming: 0 bases; junction bases outside the gene matches: 8. This CDR3 has 17 amino acids. CDR1 is SGHAT, CDR2 FQNNGV, per germline. The CDR3 loop is CASSARTGLPNTGELFF. CDR3 nucleotide sequence: TGTGCCAGCAGCGCAAGGACAGGGCTTCCGAACACCGGGGAGCTGTTTTTT.

This chain uses TRBV3-1 (or the pseudogene TRBV3-2) with TRBJ2-3; TRBD1 matches at 7 bases. The CDR3 loop spans 15 amino acids. Germline V gene lookup returns CDR1 LGHDT and CDR2 YNNKEL (reference sequence). Losses at the gene ends were 4 bases for V and 3 bases for J; bases not matched to a gene: 7. The CDR3: CASSPQGSLTDTQYF. The DNA for the CDR3 is TGTGCCAGCAGCCCACAGGGGTCCTTAACAGATACGCAGTATTTT.

This chain links TRBV5-1 with TRBJ2-3, with D maybe TRBD2 (6 bases). V lost 0 bases, J lost 6 bases, and 14 bases lay in between. Per germline, CDR1 SGHRS and CDR2 YFSETQ. The CDR3 runs 15 residues. For the CDR3, the DNA is TGCGCCAGCAGCTTGGCGGCTAGCCGGGGGGATACGCAGTATTTT. Its protein product is CASSLAASRGDTQYF.

This chain links TRBV25-1 with TRBJ1-1, with 8 positions matching TRBD1. Germline V gene lookup returns CDR1 MGHDK and CDR2 SYGVNS. The CDR3 is made up of 12 amino acids. After removal of 8 bases from V and 4 bases from J, the junction contained 3 bases not matched to a gene. In DNA form, the CDR3 reads TGTGCCAGCCAAGACAGGGGCACTGAAGCTTTCTTT. It translates to CASQDRGTEAFF.

The chain carries TRBV5-8 and TRBJ2-6, with TRBD1 identical over 8 bases. This CDR3 comprises 19 residues. Germline CDR1 and CDR2: SGHTS and YDEGEE. With 3 bases clipped from V and 4 bases from J, the junction kept 15 bases outside the gene matches. Written as DNA, the CDR3 is TGTGCCAGCAGCTACCCCCGGGACAGGACTTTAGGGGGGGCCAACGTCCTGACTTTC. It specifies CASSYPRDRTLGGANVLTF.

This clone was picked up a small number of times. The rearrangement links TRBV9 to TRBJ2-3; D is perhaps TRBD2 (5 bases). V gave up 0 bases and J gave up 4 bases, with 21 bases separating them. Germline V gene sequence: CDR1 SGDLS, CDR2 YYNGEE. This CDR3 is built from 18 residues. In DNA, the CDR3 is TGTGCCAGCAGCGTAGACCTCCGACTAACCTCAGGACCAGATACGCAGTATTTT. Its protein is CASSVDLRLTSGPDTQYF.

This chain joins TRBV4-1 and TRBJ2-1; D is perhaps TRBD2 (6 bases). This CDR3 region has 15 residues. Germline-derived CDR1 and CDR2 are MGHRA and YSYEKL. V dropped 0 bases and J dropped 3 bases, with 9 bases sitting between them. The CDR3 DNA reads as TGCGCCAGCAGCCAAGAGGGGGGACTCTACAATGAGCAGTTCTTC. This translates into CASSQEGGLYNEQFF.

The rearrangement uses TRBV3-1 (or the pseudogene TRBV3-2) and TRBJ1-2; TRBD1 matches 8 bases. This CDR3 comprises 14 residues. CDR1 LGHDT and CDR2 YNNKEL come from the germline V gene (reference sequence). The V and J ends lost 4 bases and 3 bases, in that order; junction bases with no gene match: 4. This CDR3 is CASSLGQGDYGYTF. CDR3 sequence (DNA): TGTGCCAGCAGCCTCGGACAGGGCGACTATGGCTACACCTTC.

The chain couples TRBV2 to TRBJ2-4; the D gene is possibly TRBD2 (6 bases). The length of the CDR3 is 14 residues. Germline V gene lookup returns CDR1 SNHLY and CDR2 FYNNEI. Trimming took off 7 bases at V and 0 bases at J, with 10 bases between the two ends. The CDR3 DNA reads as TGTGCCAGCACGGAGGGAATAGCCAAAAACATTCAGTACTTC. Protein: CASTEGIAKNIQYF.

This chain uses TRBV28 with TRBJ1-1; no firm D call. CDR3 size: 12 residues. The germline V gene encodes CDR1 MDHEN and CDR2 SYDVKM. The V and J ends lost 5 bases and 1 base respectively, with 5 bases between them. CDR3 DNA sequence: TGTGCCAGCAGTATTAGGAACACTGAAGCTTTCTTT. Protein product: CASSIRNTEAFF. The full variable domain, with the rest looked up from reference TRBV28 and TRBJ1-1, is DVKVTQSSRYLVKRTGEKVFLECVQDMDHENMFWYRQDPGLGLRLIYFSYDVKMKEKGDIPEGYSVSREKKERFSLILESASTNQTSMYLCASSIRNTEAFFGQGTRLTVV.